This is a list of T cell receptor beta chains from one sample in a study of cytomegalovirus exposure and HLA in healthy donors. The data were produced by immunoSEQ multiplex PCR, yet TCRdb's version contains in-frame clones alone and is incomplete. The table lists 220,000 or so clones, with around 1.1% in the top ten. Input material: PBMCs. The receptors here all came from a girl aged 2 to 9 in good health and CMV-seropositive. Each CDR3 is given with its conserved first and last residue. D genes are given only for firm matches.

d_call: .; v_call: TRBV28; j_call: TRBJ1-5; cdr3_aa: CASSLVFRAIAHQPQHF; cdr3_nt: TGTGCCAGCAGTTTAGTTTTCAGGGCAATAGCTCACCAGCCCCAGCATTTT
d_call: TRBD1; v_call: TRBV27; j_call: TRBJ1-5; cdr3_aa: CASTPGQGGNQPQHF; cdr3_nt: TGTGCCAGCACCCCGGGACAGGGCGGCAATCAGCCCCAGCATTTT
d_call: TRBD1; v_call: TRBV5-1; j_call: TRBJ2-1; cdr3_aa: CASRWTGEYNEQFF; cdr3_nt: TGCGCCAGCAGGTGGACAGGGGAATACAATGAGCAGTTCTTC
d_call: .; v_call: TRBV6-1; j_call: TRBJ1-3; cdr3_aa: CASRYNPPGNTIYF; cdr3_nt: TGTGCCAGCAGGTACAATCCGCCTGGAAACACCATATATTTT
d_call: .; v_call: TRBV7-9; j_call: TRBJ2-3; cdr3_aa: CASRSITGTDTQYF; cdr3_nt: TGTGCCAGCAGGTCTATTACCGGCACAGATACGCAGTATTTT
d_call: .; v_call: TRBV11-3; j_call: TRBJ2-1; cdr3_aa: CASSKGFLGNEQFF; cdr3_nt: TGTGCCAGCAGTAAGGGGTTTTTGGGCAATGAGCAGTTCTTC
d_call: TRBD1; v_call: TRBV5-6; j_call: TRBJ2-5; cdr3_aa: CASRRQGAGETQYF; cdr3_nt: TGTGCCAGCAGACGGCAGGGGGCTGGGGAGACCCAGTACTTC
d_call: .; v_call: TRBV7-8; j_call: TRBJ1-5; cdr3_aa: CASSVQATLSNQPQHF; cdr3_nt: TGTGCCAGCAGCGTTCAGGCGACCCTAAGCAATCAGCCCCAGCATTTT
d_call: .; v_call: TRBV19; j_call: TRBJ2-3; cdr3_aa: CASSIDLRASGTDTQYF; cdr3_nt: TGTGCCAGTAGTATAGATCTTCGGGCTAGCGGCACAGATACGCAGTATTTT
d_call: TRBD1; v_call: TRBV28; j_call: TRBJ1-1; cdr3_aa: CASRLTGPPTEAFF; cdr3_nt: TGTGCCAGCAGACTGACAGGGCCCCCCACTGAAGCTTTCTTT
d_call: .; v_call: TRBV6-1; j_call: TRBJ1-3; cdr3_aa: CASRRLTVGGNTIYF; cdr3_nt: TGTGCCAGCAGGAGATTGACAGTTGGTGGAAACACCATATATTTT
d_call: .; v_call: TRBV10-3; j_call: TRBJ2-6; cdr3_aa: CAISEGDSGANVLTF; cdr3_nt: TGTGCCATCAGTGAAGGGGACTCTGGGGCCAACGTCCTGACTTTC
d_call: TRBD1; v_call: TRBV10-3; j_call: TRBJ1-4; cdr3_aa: CAISDNGGQTNEKLFF; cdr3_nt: TGTGCCATCAGTGACAATGGGGGACAGACTAATGAAAAACTGTTTTTT
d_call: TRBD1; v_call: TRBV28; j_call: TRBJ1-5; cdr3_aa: CASREDRASNQPQHF; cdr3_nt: TGTGCCAGCCGCGAGGACAGGGCCTCCAATCAGCCCCAGCATTTT
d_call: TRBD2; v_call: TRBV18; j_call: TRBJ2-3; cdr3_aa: CASSVAGGSADTQYF; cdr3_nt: TGTGCCAGCTCAGTAGCAGGCGGGAGTGCAGATACGCAGTATTTT
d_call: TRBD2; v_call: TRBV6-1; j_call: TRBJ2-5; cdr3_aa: CASSSGLAGMETQYF; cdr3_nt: TGTGCCAGCAGCTCGGGACTAGCGGGAATGGAGACCCAGTACTTC
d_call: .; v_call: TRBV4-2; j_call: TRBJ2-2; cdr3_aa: CASSQVWTDDGTGELFF; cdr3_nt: TGTGCCAGCAGCCAAGTCTGGACAGATGACGGGACCGGGGAGCTGTTTTTT
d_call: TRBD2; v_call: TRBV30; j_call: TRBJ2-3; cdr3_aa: CAWSLAGGTDTQYF; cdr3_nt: TGTGCCTGGAGTCTAGCGGGAGGCACAGATACGCAGTATTTT
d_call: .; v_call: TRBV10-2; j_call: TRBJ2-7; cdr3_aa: CASSQPGKGFSEQYF; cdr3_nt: TGCGCCAGCAGTCAACCCGGGAAAGGATTCTCTGAGCAGTACTTC
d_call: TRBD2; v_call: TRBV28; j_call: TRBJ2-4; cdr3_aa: CASSFLSGSFGNIQYF; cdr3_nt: TGTGCCAGCAGTTTTCTGAGCGGGAGTTTTGGGAACATTCAGTACTTC
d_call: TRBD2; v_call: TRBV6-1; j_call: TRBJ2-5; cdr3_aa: CASSDASRLAGMGQYF; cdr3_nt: TGTGCCAGCAGTGATGCCTCTCGACTAGCGGGAATGGGGCAGTACTTC
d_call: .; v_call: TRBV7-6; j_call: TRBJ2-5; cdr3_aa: CASSNRVRETQYF; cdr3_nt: TGTGCCAGCAGCAACAGGGTACGGGAGACCCAGTACTTC
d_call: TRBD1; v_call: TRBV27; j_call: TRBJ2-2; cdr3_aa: CASSPFRTGGPTGELFF; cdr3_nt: TGTGCCAGCAGTCCTTTTAGGACAGGGGGCCCCACCGGGGAGCTGTTTTTT
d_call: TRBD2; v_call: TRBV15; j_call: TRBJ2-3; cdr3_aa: CATSRELAAGGRTDTQYF; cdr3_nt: TGTGCCACCAGCAGAGAACTGGCTGCGGGAGGAAGGACAGATACGCAGTATTTT
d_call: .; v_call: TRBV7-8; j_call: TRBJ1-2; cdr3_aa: CASSSRGQQDNYGYTF; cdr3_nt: TGTGCCAGCAGCTCCAGAGGACAGCAGGATAACTATGGCTACACCTTC
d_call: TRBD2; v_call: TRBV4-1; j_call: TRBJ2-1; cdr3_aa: CASSHQLAVSYNEQFF; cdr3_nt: TGCGCCAGCAGCCACCAACTAGCGGTCTCCTACAATGAGCAGTTCTTC
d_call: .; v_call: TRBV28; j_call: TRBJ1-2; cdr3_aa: CASSYPVGRRHGYTF; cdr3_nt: TGTGCCAGCAGTTATCCTGTGGGGCGAAGGCATGGCTACACCTTC
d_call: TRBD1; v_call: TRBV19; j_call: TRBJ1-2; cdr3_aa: CASSIGRGTAYGYTF; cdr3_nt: TGTGCCAGTAGTATAGGTCGCGGGACAGCCTATGGCTACACCTTC
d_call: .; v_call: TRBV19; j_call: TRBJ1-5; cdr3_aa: CASSPGHPDQPQHF; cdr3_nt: TGTGCCAGTAGTCCGGGACACCCGGATCAGCCCCAGCATTTT
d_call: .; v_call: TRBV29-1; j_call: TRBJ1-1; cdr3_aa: CSVDTVMNTEAFF; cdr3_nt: TGCAGCGTTGATACAGTCATGAACACTGAAGCTTTCTTT
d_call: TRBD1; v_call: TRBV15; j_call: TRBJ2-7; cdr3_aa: CATSRDLLGQSIYEQYF; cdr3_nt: TGTGCCACCAGCAGAGATCTCTTGGGACAGAGCATCTACGAGCAGTACTTC
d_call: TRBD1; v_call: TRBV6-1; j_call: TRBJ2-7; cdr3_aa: CASSPGQGDWYEQYF; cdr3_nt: TGTGCCAGCAGCCCGGGACAGGGGGATTGGTACGAGCAGTACTTC
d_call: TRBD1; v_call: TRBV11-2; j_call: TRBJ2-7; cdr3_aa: CASSSPPRTGRREQYF; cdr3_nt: TGTGCCAGCAGCTCTCCGCCCCGGACAGGGAGGCGCGAGCAGTACTTC
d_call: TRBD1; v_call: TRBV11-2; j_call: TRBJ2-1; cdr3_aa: CASSRWFLTRQGCNEQFF; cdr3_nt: TGTGCCAGCAGCCGCTGGTTTTTAACTCGACAGGGATGCAATGAGCAGTTCTTC
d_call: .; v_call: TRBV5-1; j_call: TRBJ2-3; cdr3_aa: CASSLGSFTDTQYF; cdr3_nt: TGCGCCAGCAGCTTGGGCAGTTTCACAGATACGCAGTATTTT
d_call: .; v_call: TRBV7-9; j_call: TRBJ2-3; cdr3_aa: CASSSSTDTQYF; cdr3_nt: TGTGCCAGCAGCTCCTCCACAGATACGCAGTATTTT
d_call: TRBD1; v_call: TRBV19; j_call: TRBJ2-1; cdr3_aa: CASRSIGTGDNEQFF; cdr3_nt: TGTGCCAGTAGAAGTATAGGGACAGGGGACAATGAGCAGTTCTTC
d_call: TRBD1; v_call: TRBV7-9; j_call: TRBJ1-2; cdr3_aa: CASSLGQGAGYTF; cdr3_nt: TGTGCCAGCAGCCTAGGACAGGGGGCCGGCTACACCTTC
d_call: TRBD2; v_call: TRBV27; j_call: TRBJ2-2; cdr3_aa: CASSLSAGPPNGELFF; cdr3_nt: TGTGCCAGCAGTCTTTCAGCGGGACCTCCAAACGGGGAGCTGTTTTTT
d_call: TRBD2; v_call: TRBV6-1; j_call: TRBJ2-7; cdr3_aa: CASSELGGRAYEQYF; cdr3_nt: TGTGCCAGCAGTGAACTAGGCGGGAGGGCGTACGAGCAGTACTTC
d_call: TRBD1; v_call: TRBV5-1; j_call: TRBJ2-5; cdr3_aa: CASSLGQGGETQYF; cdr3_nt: TGCGCCAGCAGCCTGGGACAGGGGGGAGAGACCCAGTACTTC
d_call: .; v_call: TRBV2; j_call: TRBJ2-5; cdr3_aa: CASSEERSTQETQYF; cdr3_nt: TGTGCCAGCAGTGAAGAGCGGAGTACCCAAGAGACCCAGTACTTC
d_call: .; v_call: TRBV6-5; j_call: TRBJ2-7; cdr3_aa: CASSSDNYEQYF; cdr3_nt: TGTGCCAGCAGCTCTGACAACTACGAGCAGTACTTC
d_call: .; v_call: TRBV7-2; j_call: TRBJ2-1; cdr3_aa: CASSLGFQGVGVNEQFF; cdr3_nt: TGTGCCAGCAGCTTAGGCTTCCAGGGTGTAGGTGTTAATGAGCAGTTCTTC
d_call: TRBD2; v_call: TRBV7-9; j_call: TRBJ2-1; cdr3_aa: CASTYGLAGGDEQFF; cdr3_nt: TGTGCCAGCACCTACGGCCTAGCGGGTGGGGATGAGCAGTTCTTC
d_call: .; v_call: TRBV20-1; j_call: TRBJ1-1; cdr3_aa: CSALINTEAFF; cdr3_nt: TGCAGTGCCCTTATCAACACTGAAGCTTTCTTT
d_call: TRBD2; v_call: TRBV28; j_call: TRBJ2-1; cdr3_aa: CASSFGRGVGNEQFF; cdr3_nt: TGTGCCAGCAGTTTTGGGCGGGGGGTTGGCAATGAGCAGTTCTTC
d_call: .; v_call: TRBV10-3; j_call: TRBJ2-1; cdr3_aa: CAISEEGLALNEQFF; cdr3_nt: TGTGCCATCAGTGAGGAGGGACTTGCTCTCAATGAGCAGTTCTTC
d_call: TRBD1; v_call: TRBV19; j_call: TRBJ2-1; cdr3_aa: CASSPRPGQGLYNEQFF; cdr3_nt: TGTGCCAGTAGTCCCCGACCGGGACAGGGCTTGTACAATGAGCAGTTCTTC
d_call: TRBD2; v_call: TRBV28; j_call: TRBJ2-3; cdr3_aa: CASSSAASGSADTQYF; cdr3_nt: TGTGCCAGCAGTTCAGCCGCTAGCGGGAGCGCAGATACGCAGTATTTT
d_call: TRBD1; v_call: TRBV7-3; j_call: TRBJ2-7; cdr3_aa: CASSLGDRAFYEQYF; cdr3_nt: TGTGCCAGCAGCTTAGGGGACAGGGCATTTTACGAGCAGTACTTC
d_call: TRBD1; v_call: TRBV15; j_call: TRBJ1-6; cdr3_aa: CATSSGQGGRSPLHF; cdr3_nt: TGTGCCACCAGCAGTGGACAGGGGGGTCGTTCACCCCTCCACTTT
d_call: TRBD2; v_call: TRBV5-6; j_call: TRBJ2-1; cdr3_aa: CASRSTSGREALFF; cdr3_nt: TGTGCCAGCAGAAGCACTAGCGGGAGGGAGGCACTGTTCTTC